Listed below are T cell receptor beta chains from one sample, sequenced in a study of Ad26.COV2.S vaccination and SARS-CoV-2 variants. The data were produced by immunoSEQ multiplex PCR, yet TCRdb's version contains in-frame clones alone and is incomplete. The sample records roughly 460,000 clones, about 88% being singletons. The material was peripheral blood, obtained in a trial of Ad26.COV2.S vaccine versus placebo. The receptors originated from a person aged 18 to 59 who received the Ad26.COV2.S COVID-19 vaccine or a placebo. Both conserved end residues are part of each CDR3. Each record gives: V gene, clone size, D gene, J gene, CDR3 length, CDR3 DNA, CDR3 protein. D genes are given only for firm matches. Clone sizes are given selectively: once, few, many, or a class where the clone is expanded.

V gene: TRBV4-1
clone size: NA
D gene: NA
J gene: TRBJ2-7
CDR3 length: 14
CDR3 DNA: TGCGCCAGCAGCCCAGAAAACCTCTCCTACGAGCAGTACTTC
CDR3 protein: CASSPENLSYEQYF

V gene: TRBV7-3
clone size: NA
D gene: TRBD1
J gene: TRBJ2-2
CDR3 length: 17
CDR3 DNA: TGTGCCAGCAGCTACGGGACAGGGGGCATCTTCGGCGGGGAGCTGTTTTTT
CDR3 protein: CASSYGTGGIFGGELFF

V gene: TRBV7-2
clone size: NA
D gene: NA
J gene: TRBJ2-5
CDR3 length: 14
CDR3 DNA: TGTGCCAGCAGCTTAGTAGGGGGGGGTGAGACCCAGTACTTC
CDR3 protein: CASSLVGGGETQYF

V gene: TRBV7-6
clone size: NA
D gene: NA
J gene: TRBJ1-4
CDR3 length: 17
CDR3 DNA: TGTGCCAGCAGCGCCCTAACAGGCCTCGGGCGAGGCGAAAAACTGTTTTTT
CDR3 protein: CASSALTGLGRGEKLFF

V gene: TRBV10-3
clone size: once
D gene: TRBD2
J gene: TRBJ2-7
CDR3 length: 14
CDR3 DNA: TGTGCCATCAGTGGGCTAGCGGGAGCGAGCGAGCAGTACTTC
CDR3 protein: CAISGLAGASEQYF

V gene: TRBV27
clone size: NA
D gene: NA
J gene: TRBJ2-3
CDR3 length: 12
CDR3 DNA: TGTGCCAGCAGCCCGGGGACAGATACGCAGTATTTT
CDR3 protein: CASSPGTDTQYF

V gene: TRBV18
clone size: NA
D gene: NA
J gene: TRBJ1-2
CDR3 length: 14
CDR3 DNA: TGTGCCAGCTCCTCGACAGGTTTCAACTATGGCTACACCTTC
CDR3 protein: CASSSTGFNYGYTF

V gene: TRBV3-1/TRBV3-2
clone size: NA
D gene: NA
J gene: TRBJ2-7
CDR3 length: 15
CDR3 DNA: TGTGCCAGCAGCCCAAGTGGGGGGTTCGCCTACGAGCAGTACTTC
CDR3 protein: CASSPSGGFAYEQYF

V gene: TRBV27
clone size: NA
D gene: NA
J gene: TRBJ1-6
CDR3 length: 16
CDR3 DNA: TGTGCCAGCAGTTCCCCCTTAAGGCAGATCCATTCACCCCTCCACTTT
CDR3 protein: CASSSPLRQIHSPLHF

V gene: TRBV12-3/TRBV12-4
clone size: NA
D gene: NA
J gene: TRBJ1-1
CDR3 length: 13
CDR3 DNA: TGTGCCAGCAGTTTAGTTGGGGCGCCTGAAGCTTTCTTT
CDR3 protein: CASSLVGAPEAFF

V gene: TRBV10-3
clone size: NA
D gene: NA
J gene: TRBJ1-1
CDR3 length: 13
CDR3 DNA: TGTGCCATTGGGGGTTCCTTGAACACTGAAGCTTTCTTT
CDR3 protein: CAIGGSLNTEAFF

V gene: TRBV5-1
clone size: NA
D gene: NA
J gene: TRBJ2-7
CDR3 length: 15
CDR3 DNA: TGCGCCAGCAGCCATCCATCGGGGGCTTTCCACGAGCAGTACTTC
CDR3 protein: CASSHPSGAFHEQYF

V gene: TRBV6-1
clone size: NA
D gene: TRBD1
J gene: TRBJ1-6
CDR3 length: 18
CDR3 DNA: TGTGCCAGCAGTGAAATCGGACAGGCCAGCTCCTATAATTCACCCCTCCACTTT
CDR3 protein: CASSEIGQASSYNSPLHF